This paragraph reports one T cell receptor (beta chain). Its antigen remains unknown. The germline gives CDR1 MNHEY, CDR2 SVGAGI. This CDR3 spans 14 amino acids. V gave up 0 bases and J gave up 6 bases, with 11 bases separating them. The data originate from a study of OX40 agonist ivuxolimab in advanced cancers. Whole-study context: Aged roughly 23 to 90 with a mean of approximately 60 years, they were about 78% male. Two cutaneous melanoma patients and one hepatocellular carcinoma patient, three in all, had partial responses. Study-wide points: Clonal expansion from baseline to week 6 occurred in both CD4+ and CD8+ T cells.

Data came from immunoSEQ multiplex PCR; TCRdb stores just in-frame clones and leaves some out. The sample has some 46,000 clones, roughly 90% seen once. The V gene is TRBV6-5, the J gene TRBJ1-2; maybe TRBD1 (5 bases). The TCR comes from an adult with an advanced solid tumor such as melanoma, head and neck, liver or kidney cancer. The sample consisted of CD4+ or CD8+ T cells sorted from blood, taken in a trial of the OX40 agonist ivuxolimab. The CDR3 is CASSYSGGKDGYTF. CDR3 sequence (DNA): TGTGCCAGCAGTTACTCGGGGGGGAAGGATGGCTACACCTTC.